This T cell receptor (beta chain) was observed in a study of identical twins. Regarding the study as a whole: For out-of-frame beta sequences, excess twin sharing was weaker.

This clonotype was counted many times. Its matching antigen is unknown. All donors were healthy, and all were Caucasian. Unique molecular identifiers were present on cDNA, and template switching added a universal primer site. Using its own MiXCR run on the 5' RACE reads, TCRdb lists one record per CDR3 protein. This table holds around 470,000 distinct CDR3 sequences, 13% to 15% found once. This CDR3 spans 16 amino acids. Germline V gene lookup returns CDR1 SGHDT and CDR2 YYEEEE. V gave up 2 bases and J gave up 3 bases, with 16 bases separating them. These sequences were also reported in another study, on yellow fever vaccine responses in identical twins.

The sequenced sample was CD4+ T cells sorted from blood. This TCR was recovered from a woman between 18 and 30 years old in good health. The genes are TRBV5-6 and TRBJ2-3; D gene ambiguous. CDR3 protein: CASSFLGMPTTDTQYF. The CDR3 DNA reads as TGTGCCAGCAGCTTTTTAGGGATGCCTACGACAGATACGCAGTATTTT.